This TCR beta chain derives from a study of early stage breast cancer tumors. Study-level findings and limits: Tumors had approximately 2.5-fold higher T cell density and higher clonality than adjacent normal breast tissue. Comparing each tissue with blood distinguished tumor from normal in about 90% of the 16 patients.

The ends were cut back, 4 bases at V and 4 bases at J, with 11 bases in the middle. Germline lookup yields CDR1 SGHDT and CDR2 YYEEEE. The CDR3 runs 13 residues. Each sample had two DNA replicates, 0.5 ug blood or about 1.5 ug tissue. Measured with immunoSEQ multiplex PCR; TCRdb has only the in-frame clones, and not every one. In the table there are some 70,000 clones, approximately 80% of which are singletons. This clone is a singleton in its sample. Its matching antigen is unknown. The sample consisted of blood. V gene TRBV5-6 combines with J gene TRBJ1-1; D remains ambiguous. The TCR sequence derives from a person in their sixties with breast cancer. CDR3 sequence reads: CASSLTRGTEAFF. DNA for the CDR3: TGTGCCAGCAGCCTCACCCGGGGCACTGAAGCTTTCTTT.